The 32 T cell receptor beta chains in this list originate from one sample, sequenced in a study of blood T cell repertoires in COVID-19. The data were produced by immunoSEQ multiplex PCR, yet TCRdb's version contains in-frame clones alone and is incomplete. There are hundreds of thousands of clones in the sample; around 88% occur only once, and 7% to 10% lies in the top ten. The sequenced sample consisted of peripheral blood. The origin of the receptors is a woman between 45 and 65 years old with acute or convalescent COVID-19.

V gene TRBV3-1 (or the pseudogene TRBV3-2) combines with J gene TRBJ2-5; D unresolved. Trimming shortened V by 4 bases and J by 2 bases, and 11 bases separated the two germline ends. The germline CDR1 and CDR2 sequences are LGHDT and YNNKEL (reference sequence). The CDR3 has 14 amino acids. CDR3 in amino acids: CASSPRHPQETQYF. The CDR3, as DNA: TGTGCCAGCAGCCCCCGACACCCACAAGAGACCCAGTACTTC.

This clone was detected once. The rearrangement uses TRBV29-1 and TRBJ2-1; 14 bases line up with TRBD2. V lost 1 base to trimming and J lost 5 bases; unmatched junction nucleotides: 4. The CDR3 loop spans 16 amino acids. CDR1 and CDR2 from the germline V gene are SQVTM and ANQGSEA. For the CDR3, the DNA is TGCAGCGTTGAAGGACTAGCGGGAGGGCTAAACAATGAGCAGTTCTTC. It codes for CSVEGLAGGLNNEQFF.

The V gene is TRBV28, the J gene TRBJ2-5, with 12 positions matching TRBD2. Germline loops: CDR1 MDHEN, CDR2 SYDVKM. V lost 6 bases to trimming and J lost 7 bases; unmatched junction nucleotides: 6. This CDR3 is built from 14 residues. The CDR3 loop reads CASRTSGSLTTQYF. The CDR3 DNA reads TGTGCCAGCAGGACTAGCGGGAGTCTGACGACCCAGTACTTC.

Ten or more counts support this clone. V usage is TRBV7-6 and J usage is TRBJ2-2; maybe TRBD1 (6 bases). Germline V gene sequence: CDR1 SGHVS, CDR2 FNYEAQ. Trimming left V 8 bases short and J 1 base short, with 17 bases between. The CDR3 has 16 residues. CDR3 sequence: CASSPWTAKNTGELFF. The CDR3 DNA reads TGTGCCAGCTCCCCCTGGACAGCGAAGAACACCGGGGAGCTGTTTTTT. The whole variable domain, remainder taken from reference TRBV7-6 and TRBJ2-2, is GAGVSQSPRYKVTKRGQDVALRCDPISGHVSLYWYRQALGQGPEFLTYFNYEAQQDKSGLPNDRFSAERPEGSISTLTIQRTEQRDSAMYRCASSPWTAKNTGELFFGEGSRLTVL.

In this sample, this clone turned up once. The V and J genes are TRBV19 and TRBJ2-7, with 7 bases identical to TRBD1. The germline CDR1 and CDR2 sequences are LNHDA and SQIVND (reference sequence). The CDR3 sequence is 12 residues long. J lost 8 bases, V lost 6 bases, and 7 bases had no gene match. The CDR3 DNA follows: TGTGCCAGTAGCTTCGACAGGGACAAGCAGTACTTC. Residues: CASSFDRDKQYF.

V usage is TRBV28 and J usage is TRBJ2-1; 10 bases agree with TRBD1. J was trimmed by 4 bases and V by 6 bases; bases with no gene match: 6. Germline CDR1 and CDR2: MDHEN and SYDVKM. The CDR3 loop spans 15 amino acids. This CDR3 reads CASRTGQGRYNEQFF. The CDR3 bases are TGTGCCAGCAGGACGGGACAGGGGAGGTACAATGAGCAGTTCTTC.

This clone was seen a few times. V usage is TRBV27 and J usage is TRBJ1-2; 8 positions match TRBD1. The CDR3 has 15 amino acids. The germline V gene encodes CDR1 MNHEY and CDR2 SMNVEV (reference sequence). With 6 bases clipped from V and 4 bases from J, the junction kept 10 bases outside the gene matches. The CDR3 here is CASSLSAGGVYGYTF. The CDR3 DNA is TGTGCCAGCAGCTTGTCGGCAGGGGGCGTCTATGGCTACACCTTC.

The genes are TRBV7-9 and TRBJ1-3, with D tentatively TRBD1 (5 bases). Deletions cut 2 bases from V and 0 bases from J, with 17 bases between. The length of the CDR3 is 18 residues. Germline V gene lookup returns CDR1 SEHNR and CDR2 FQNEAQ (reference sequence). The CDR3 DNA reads TGTGCCAGCAGCTTAAAGGACACCCATCCCTTCTCTGGAAACACCATATATTTT. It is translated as CASSLKDTHPFSGNTIYF. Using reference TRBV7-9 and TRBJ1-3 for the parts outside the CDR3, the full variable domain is DTGVSQNPRHKITKRGQNVTFRCDPISEHNRLYWYRQTLGQGPEFLTYFQNEAQLEKSRLLSDRFSAERPKGSFSTLEIQRTEQGDSAMYLCASSLKDTHPFSGNTIYFGEGSWLTVV.

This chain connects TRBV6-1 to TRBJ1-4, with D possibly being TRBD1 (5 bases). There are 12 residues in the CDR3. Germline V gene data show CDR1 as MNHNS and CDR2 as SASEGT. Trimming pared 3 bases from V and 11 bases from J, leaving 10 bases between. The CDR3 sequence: CASSDVRGKLFF. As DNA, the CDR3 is TGTGCCAGCAGTGATGTACGGGGGAAACTGTTTTTT.

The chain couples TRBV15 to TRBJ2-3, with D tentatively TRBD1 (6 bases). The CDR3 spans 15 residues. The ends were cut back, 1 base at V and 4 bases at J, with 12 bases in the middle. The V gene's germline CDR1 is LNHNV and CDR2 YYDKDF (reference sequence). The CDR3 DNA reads TGTGCCACCAGCAGAGGGACAGCGCGATCAGATACGCAGTATTTT. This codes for CATSRGTARSDTQYF.

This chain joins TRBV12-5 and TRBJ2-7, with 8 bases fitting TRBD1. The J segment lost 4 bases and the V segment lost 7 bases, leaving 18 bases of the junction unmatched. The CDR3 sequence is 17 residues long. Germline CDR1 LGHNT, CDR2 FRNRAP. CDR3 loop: CASARTLPRGRLYEQYF. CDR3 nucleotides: TGTGCTAGTGCTAGGACTCTCCCCAGGGGGCGGTTATACGAGCAGTACTTC.

CDR3 amino acids: CASYPGLASGEQFF. The CDR3, as DNA: TGTGCCAGTTACCCGGGACTGGCGAGCGGAGAGCAGTTCTTC. The chain uses TRBV6-5 and TRBJ2-1, with TRBD2 as a possible D gene (6 bases). The CDR3 runs 14 residues. Germline V gene lookup returns CDR1 MNHEY and CDR2 SVGAGI. The V gene lost 9 bases and the J gene lost 10 bases, with 22 bases spanning the gap.

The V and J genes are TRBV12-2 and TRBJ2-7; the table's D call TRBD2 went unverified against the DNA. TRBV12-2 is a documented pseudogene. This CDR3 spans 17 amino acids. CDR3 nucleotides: TGTGCAAGTCGCTTGAATTTCAGCGGGAGGGACTTGGGGGAGCAGTACTTC. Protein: CASRLNFSGRDLGEQYF.

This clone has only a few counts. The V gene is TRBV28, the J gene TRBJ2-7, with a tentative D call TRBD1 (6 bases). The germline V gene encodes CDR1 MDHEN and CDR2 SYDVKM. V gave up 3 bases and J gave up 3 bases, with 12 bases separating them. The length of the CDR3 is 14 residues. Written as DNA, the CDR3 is TGTGCCAGCAGTTTTACACCCAGGGGCTACGAGCAGTACTTC. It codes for CASSFTPRGYEQYF. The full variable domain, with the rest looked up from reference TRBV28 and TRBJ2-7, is DVKVTQSSRYLVKRTGEKVFLECVQDMDHENMFWYRQDPGLGLRLIYFSYDVKMKEKGDIPEGYSVSREKKERFSLILESASTNQTSMYLCASSFTPRGYEQYFGPGTRLTVT.

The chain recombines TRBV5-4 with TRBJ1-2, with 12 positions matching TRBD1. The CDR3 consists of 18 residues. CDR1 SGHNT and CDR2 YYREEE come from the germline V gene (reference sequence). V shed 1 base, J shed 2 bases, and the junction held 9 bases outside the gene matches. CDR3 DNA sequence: TGTGCCAGCAGCTTGTTTGGGGACAGGGGGCGCGGGAACTATGGCTACACCTTC. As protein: CASSLFGDRGRGNYGYTF.

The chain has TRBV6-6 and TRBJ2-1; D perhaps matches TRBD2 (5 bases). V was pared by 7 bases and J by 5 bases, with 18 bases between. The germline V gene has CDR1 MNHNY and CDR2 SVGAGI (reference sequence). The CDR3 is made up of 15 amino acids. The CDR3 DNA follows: TGTGCCAGCACCCCTTTGGCTAGCAGAGACAATGAGCAGTTCTTC. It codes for CASTPLASRDNEQFF.

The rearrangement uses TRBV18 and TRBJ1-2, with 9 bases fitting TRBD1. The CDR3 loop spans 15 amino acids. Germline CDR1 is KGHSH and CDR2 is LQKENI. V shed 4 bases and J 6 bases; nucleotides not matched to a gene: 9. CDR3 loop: CASSQTGTGMDGYTF. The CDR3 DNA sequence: TGTGCCAGCTCACAAACCGGGACAGGGATGGATGGCTACACCTTC.

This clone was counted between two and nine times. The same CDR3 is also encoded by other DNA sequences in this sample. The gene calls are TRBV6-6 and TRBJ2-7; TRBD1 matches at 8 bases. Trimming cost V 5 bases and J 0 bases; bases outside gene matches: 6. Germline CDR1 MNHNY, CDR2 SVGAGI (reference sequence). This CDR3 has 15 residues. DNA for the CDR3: TGTGCCAGCAGTCCCGGACAGGGTTTCTCCTACGAGCAGTACTTC. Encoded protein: CASSPGQGFSYEQYF.

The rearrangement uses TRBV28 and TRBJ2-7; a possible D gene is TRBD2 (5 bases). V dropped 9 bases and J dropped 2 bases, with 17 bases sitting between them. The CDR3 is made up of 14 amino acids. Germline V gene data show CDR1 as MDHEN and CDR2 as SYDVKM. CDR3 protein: CASHAPGGAYEQYF. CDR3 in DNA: TGTGCCAGTCACGCGCCAGGAGGCGCCTACGAGCAGTACTTC.

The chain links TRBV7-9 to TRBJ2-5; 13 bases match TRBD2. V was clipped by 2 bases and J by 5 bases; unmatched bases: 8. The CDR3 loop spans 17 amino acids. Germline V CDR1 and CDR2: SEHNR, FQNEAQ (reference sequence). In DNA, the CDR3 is TGTGCCAGCAGCTTACCAACCGGACTAGCGGGAGTTGAGACCCAGTACTTC. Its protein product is CASSLPTGLAGVETQYF.

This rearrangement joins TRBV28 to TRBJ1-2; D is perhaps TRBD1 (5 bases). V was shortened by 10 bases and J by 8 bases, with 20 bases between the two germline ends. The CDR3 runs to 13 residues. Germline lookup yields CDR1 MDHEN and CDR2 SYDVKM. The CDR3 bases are TGTGCCAACTCCGACAGTTTGGCGGGAGGCTACACCTTC. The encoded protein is CANSDSLAGGYTF.

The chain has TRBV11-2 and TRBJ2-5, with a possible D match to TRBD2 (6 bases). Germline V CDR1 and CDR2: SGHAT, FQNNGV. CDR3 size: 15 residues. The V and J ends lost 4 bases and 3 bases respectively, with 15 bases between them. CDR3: CASSSTPGDKETQYF. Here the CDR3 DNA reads TGTGCCAGCAGCTCGACCCCGGGAGATAAAGAGACCCAGTACTTC.

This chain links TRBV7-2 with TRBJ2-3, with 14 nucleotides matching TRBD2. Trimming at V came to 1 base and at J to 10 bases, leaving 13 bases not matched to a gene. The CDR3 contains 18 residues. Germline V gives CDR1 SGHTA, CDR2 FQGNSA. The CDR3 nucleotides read TGTGCCAGCAGCTTAGAGGGGACCGGGACTAGCGGGAGCCGTGCGCAGTATTTT. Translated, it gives CASSLEGTGTSGSRAQYF.

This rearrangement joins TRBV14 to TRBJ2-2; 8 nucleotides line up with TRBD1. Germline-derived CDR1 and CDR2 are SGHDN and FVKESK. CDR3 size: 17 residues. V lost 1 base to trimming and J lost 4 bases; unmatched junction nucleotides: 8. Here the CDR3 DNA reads TGTGCCAGCAGCCAAGTAGACAGGGGCCATCCCACCGGGGAGCTGTTTTTT. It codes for CASSQVDRGHPTGELFF. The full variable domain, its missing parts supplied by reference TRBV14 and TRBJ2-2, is EAGVTQFPSHSVIEKGQTVTLRCDPISGHDNLYWYRRVMGKEIKFLLHFVKESKQDESGMPNNRFLAERTGGTYSTLKVQPAELEDSGVYFCASSQVDRGHPTGELFFGEGSRLTVL.

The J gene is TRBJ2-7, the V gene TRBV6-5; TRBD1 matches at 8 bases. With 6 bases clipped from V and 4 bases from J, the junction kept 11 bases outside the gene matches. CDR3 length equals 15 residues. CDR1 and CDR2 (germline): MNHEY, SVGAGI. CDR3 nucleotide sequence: TGTGCCAGCAGGAGACAGGGGTCCCACCAGTACGAGCAGTACTTC. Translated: CASRRQGSHQYEQYF.

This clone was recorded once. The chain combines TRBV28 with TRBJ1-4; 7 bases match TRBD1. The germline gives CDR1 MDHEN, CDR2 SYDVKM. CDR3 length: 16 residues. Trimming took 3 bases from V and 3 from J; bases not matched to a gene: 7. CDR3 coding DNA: TGTGCCAGCAGTTTCCCCGGACAGGCCTCTAATGAAAAACTGTTTTTT. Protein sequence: CASSFPGQASNEKLFF.

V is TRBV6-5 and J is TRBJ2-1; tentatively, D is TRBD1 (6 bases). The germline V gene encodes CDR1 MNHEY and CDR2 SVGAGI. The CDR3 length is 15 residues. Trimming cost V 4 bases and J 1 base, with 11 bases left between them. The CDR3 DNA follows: TGTGCCAGCAGTTTACAGGGTGGGTCCTACAATGAGCAGTTCTTC. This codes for CASSLQGGSYNEQFF.

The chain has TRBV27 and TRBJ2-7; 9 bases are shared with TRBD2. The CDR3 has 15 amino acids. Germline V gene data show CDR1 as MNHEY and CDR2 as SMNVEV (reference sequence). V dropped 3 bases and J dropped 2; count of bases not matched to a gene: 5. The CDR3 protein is CASSLGTSSTYEQYF. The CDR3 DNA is TGTGCCAGCAGTTTGGGGACTAGCTCCACCTACGAGCAGTACTTC.

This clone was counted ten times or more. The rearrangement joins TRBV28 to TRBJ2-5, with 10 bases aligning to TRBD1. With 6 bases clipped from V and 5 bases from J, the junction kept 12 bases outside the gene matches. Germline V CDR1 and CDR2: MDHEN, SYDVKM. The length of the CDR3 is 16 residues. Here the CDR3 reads CASSTPGTGDSETQYF. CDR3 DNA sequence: TGTGCCAGCAGCACCCCCGGGACAGGGGACAGCGAGACCCAGTACTTC.

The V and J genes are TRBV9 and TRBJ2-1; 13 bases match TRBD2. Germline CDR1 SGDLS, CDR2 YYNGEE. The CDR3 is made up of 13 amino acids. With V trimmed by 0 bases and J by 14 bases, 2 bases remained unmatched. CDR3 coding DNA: TGTGCCAGCAGCGTAGGGACTAGCGGGAGAAAGTTCTTC. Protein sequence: CASSVGTSGRKFF.

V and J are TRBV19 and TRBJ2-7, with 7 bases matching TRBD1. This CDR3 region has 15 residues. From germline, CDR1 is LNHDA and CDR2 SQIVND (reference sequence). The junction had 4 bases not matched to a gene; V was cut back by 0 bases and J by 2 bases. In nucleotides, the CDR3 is TGTGCCAGTAGTATAGAAGGTCAGGGGGCCTACGAGCAGTACTTC. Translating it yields CASSIEGQGAYEQYF. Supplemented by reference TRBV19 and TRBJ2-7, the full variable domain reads DGGITQSPKYLFRKEGQNVTLSCEQNLNHDAMYWYRQDPGQGLRLIYYSQIVNDFQKGDIAEGYSVSREKKESFPLTVTSAQKNPTAFYLCASSIEGQGAYEQYFGPGTRLTVT.

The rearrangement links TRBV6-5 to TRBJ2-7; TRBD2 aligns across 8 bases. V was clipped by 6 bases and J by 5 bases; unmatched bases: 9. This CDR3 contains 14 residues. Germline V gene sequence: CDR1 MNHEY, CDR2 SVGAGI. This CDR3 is CASSRGGSVNEQYF. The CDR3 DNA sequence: TGTGCCAGCAGCCGGGGGGGCTCGGTAAACGAGCAGTACTTC.